These T cell receptor beta chains were read from a single sample in a study of T cells in localized non-small cell lung cancer. Sequenced by immunoSEQ multiplex PCR; TCRdb stores in-frame clones only, minus some. The profile shows about 33,000 clones, roughly 90% of them singletons. Sequenced here: peripheral blood, sampled before any cancer treatment. These receptors originate from a man between 40 and 70 years old with stage I lung adenocarcinoma. Both conserved end residues are part of each CDR3. The D gene is left open where the match is weak. Size is omitted from some rows. Given values are once, few, many or a class for expanded clones.

v_call	j_call	clone_size	d_call	cdr3_aa	cdr3_nt
TRBV5-4	TRBJ1-1	-	TRBD1	CASSWGTGDTEAFF	TGTGCCAGCAGCTGGGGGACAGGGGACACTGAAGCTTTCTTT
TRBV10-3	TRBJ1-2	-	TRBD1	CAISESSGTGGSYGYTF	TGTGCCATCAGTGAGTCTTCCGGGACAGGGGGATCCTATGGCTACACCTTC
TRBV10-3	TRBJ2-5	-	TRBD1	CAISPGTGKGLETQYF	TGTGCCATCAGTCCAGGGACAGGGAAGGGATTGGAGACCCAGTACTTC
TRBV27	TRBJ2-7	-	TRBD1	CASSWRQGLQSYEQYF	TGTGCCAGCAGTTGGCGACAGGGTCTACAATCCTACGAGCAGTACTTC
TRBV18	TRBJ1-4	-	-	CASSPLPEQGGTNEKLFF	TGTGCCAGCTCACCTTTGCCGGAACAGGGTGGCACTAATGAAAAACTGTTTTTT
TRBV5-5	TRBJ2-5	-	-	CASASGSQETQYF	TGTGCCAGCGCTTCGGGTTCCCAAGAGACCCAGTACTTC
TRBV5-1	TRBJ2-1	-	TRBD2	CASSPSAGGRGEQFF	TGCGCCAGCAGCCCCTCAGCGGGGGGGCGGGGTGAGCAGTTCTTC
TRBV7-9	TRBJ2-3	-	-	CASSLDGGRTDTQYF	TGTGCCAGCAGCTTAGACGGGGGCCGCACAGATACGCAGTATTTT
TRBV7-2	TRBJ1-6	-	-	CASSSSGNSPLHF	TGTGCCAGCAGCTCCTCTGGGAATTCACCCCTCCACTTT
TRBV11-2	TRBJ2-2	once	-	CASSLHFITGELFF	TGTGCCAGCAGCCTCCATTTTATTACCGGGGAGCTGTTTTTT
TRBV27	TRBJ1-1	-	-	CASSSPFWTGNTEAFF	TGTGCCAGCAGTTCGCCTTTTTGGACGGGGAACACTGAAGCTTTCTTT
TRBV5-1	TRBJ2-5	once	-	CASSYAAASRETQYF	TGCGCCAGCAGCTACGCAGCAGCCTCAAGGGAGACCCAGTACTTC
TRBV6-5	TRBJ2-6	-	-	CASGMGVGANVLTF	TGTGCCAGCGGAATGGGGGTCGGGGCCAACGTCCTGACTTTC
TRBV6-1	TRBJ2-7	-	-	CASSRTVVYEQYF	TGTGCCAGCAGTCGGACAGTAGTGTACGAGCAGTACTTC
TRBV5-1	TRBJ1-2	-	-	CASSSTPGTTYGYTF	TGCGCCAGCAGCTCCACTCCCGGGACAACCTATGGCTACACCTTC
TRBV2	TRBJ2-7	-	-	CASSEAAVSYEQYF	TGTGCCAGCAGTGAAGCGGCCGTTTCCTACGAGCAGTACTTC
TRBV6-5	TRBJ1-1	-	-	CASSSGGGNTEAFF	TGTGCCAGCAGCTCGGGTGGGGGGAACACTGAAGCTTTCTTT
TRBV21-1	TRBJ1-2	-	-	CASSTGQGPYGYTF	TGTGCCAGCAGCACCGGACAGGGACCTTATGGCTACACCTTC
TRBV5-8	TRBJ1-2	-	-	CASSLGGGSYGYTF	TGTGCCAGCAGCTTGGGAGGCGGCAGCTATGGCTACACCTTC
TRBV7-9	TRBJ1-6	-	-	CASSLVATDRGNSPLHF	TGTGCCAGCAGCTTAGTGGCGACAGACCGGGGAAATTCACCCCTCCACTTT
TRBV6-1	TRBJ1-1	-	-	CASTQRGQLEAFF	TGTGCCAGCACCCAGCGGGGGCAGCTTGAAGCTTTCTTT
TRBV11-2	TRBJ2-2	-	TRBD1	CASSLGDRYTGELFF	TGTGCCAGCAGCTTAGGGGACAGATACACCGGGGAGCTGTTTTTT
TRBV6-1	TRBJ1-1	-	-	CASRVRDGTEAFF	TGTGCCAGCAGAGTCCGGGACGGCACTGAAGCTTTCTTT
TRBV5-1	TRBJ2-1	-	TRBD2	CASAGGDRYNEQFF	TGCGCCAGCGCGGGGGGAGACCGCTACAATGAGCAGTTCTTC
TRBV19	TRBJ2-7	-	-	CASSRTPYEQYF	TGTGCCAGTAGTAGAACCCCATACGAGCAGTACTTC
TRBV9	TRBJ1-1	once	-	CASSGKSQVNTEAFF	TGTGCCAGCAGCGGGAAATCACAGGTGAACACTGAAGCTTTCTTT
TRBV2	TRBJ2-7	-	TRBD1	CASRDGTGSYEQYF	TGTGCCAGCAGAGACGGGACAGGGTCCTACGAGCAGTACTTC
TRBV18	TRBJ1-2	medium-sized	-	CASSLDQNYGYTF	TGTGCCAGCTCACTGGACCAGAACTATGGCTACACCTTC
TRBV11-2	TRBJ2-7	-	-	CASSLPPDWEQYF	TGTGCCAGCAGCTTACCCCCAGATTGGGAGCAGTACTTC
TRBV18	TRBJ1-1	-	-	CASSPVWAGEAFF	TGTGCCAGCTCACCCGTGTGGGCTGGTGAAGCTTTCTTT
TRBV18	TRBJ1-1	-	-	CASSRGTDGNTEAFF	TGTGCCAGCTCGCGGGGAACGGACGGGAACACTGAAGCTTTCTTT
TRBV5-1	TRBJ2-5	-	TRBD1	CASRPRVKDRGGETQYF	TGCGCCAGCCGGCCGCGAGTGAAGGACAGGGGGGGAGAGACCCAGTACTTC
TRBV19	TRBJ1-2	-	-	CASSTTIHPWGYTF	TGTGCCAGTAGTACTACAATTCACCCATGGGGCTACACCTTC
TRBV6-1	TRBJ1-1	-	-	CASSVGNTEAFF	TGTGCCAGCAGTGTGGGGAACACTGAGGCTTTCTTT
TRBV13	TRBJ1-4	-	-	CASSHGTTNEKLFF	TGTGCCAGCAGCCACGGGACAACTAATGAAAAACTGTTTTTT
TRBV7-2	TRBJ2-1	once	-	CASSSRHRPQSDEQFF	TGTGCCAGCAGCTCCCGACATCGCCCCCAGTCAGATGAGCAGTTCTTC
TRBV7-2	TRBJ1-6	-	-	CASRLGQGSNSPLHF	TGTGCCAGCAGGCTGGGGCAGGGGAGTAATTCACCCCTCCACTTT
TRBV6-1	TRBJ2-7	-	-	CASSPLYEQYF	TGTGCCAGCAGCCCTCTTTACGAGCAGTACTTC
TRBV29-1	TRBJ2-1	-	-	CSVGEDFYTYNEQFF	TGCAGCGTTGGAGAGGACTTCTATACCTACAATGAGCAGTTCTTC
TRBV30	TRBJ1-4	-	-	CAWSPPVVNEKLFF	TGTGCCTGGAGTCCCCCAGTGGTTAATGAAAAACTGTTTTTT
TRBV2	TRBJ1-1	-	-	CASRKGAVNTEAFF	TGTGCCAGCCGAAAAGGGGCAGTGAACACTGAAGCTTTCTTT
TRBV6-1	TRBJ1-2	-	-	CASSDGFSNYGYTF	TGTGCCAGCAGCGACGGGTTCTCGAACTATGGCTACACCTTC